This TCR beta chain is drawn from a study of cytomegalovirus exposure and HLA in healthy donors. Overall study results and limits: According to a later analysis, TCR clusters from the first cohort tended to co-occur in the roughly 110 validation repertoires. Reports showed the classifier diagnosing cytomegalovirus status with high specificity and sensitivity. In vitro checks showed that a few CMV-associated chains really do target CMV antigens.

Among the roughly 110 subjects of the validation cohort, separate from the approximately 700-subject first cohort, were the donors. The CDR3 contains 16 residues. V dropped 3 bases and J dropped 0; count of bases not matched to a gene: 5. The V gene's germline CDR1 is LNHNV and CDR2 YYDKDF (reference sequence). Concerning this clone itself: Its antigen is still unknown.

Profiling relied on immunoSEQ multiplex PCR, and the TCRdb table lists in-frame clones only, not all of them. The profile shows some 70,000 clones, roughly 96% of them singletons. V usage is TRBV15 and J usage is TRBJ2-1, with 7 bases matching TRBD2. Input material: PBMCs. The receptor's source is a man younger than 35 in good health and CMV-seronegative. This CDR3 reads CATSRGLAVSYNEQFF. Written as DNA, the CDR3 is TGTGCCACCAGCAGGGGTCTAGCGGTCTCCTACAATGAGCAGTTCTTC.